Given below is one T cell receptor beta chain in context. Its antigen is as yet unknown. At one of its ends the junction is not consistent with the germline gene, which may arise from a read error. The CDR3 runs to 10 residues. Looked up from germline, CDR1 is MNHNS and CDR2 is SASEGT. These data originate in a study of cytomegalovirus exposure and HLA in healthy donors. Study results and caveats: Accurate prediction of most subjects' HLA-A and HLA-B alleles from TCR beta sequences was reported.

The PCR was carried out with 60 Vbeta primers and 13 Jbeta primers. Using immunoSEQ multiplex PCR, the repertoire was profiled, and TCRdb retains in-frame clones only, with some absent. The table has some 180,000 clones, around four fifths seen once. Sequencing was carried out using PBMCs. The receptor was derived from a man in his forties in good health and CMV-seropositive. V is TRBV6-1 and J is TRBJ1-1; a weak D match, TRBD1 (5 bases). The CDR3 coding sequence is TGTGCCAGCAGCGCCTCGGGACTTAAGTTT. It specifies CASSASGLKF.